This TCR beta chain was captured in a study of T cell responses to AZD1222 COVID-19 vaccine. Here immunoSEQ multiplex PCR was the method, and the copy in TCRdb shows in-frame clones only, minus some. The sample records 150,000 to 160,000 clones, about 92% being singletons. The specimen was peripheral blood, collected on day 0 of AZD1222 vaccination. This clonotype was obtained from an adult in good health.

CDR3 residues: CASSLAVSSYNEQFF. In nucleotides, the CDR3 is TGTGCCAGCAGCTTAGCCGTCAGCTCCTACAATGAGCAGTTCTTC. The chain is built from TRBV7-2 and TRBJ2-1; D is ambiguous. The V end was cut by 0 bases, the J end by 0 bases, with 6 bases between. CDR1 and CDR2 from the germline V gene are SGHTA and FQGNSA. This CDR3 has 15 amino acids.